This paragraph covers one T cell receptor beta chain sequence. Its antigen is unknown. This entry belongs to a study of T cell repertoires in cytomegalovirus infection. Overall study context: Matching HLA type and CMV infection were both indicated by public TCR beta signatures. Study-wide results and caveats: CMV-specific HLA-C-restricted TCR beta clonotypes dominated the ex vivo response.

TCRdb redid the calling of the reads with MiXCR, one entry per CDR3 protein. This table holds approximately 100,000 distinct CDR3 sequences, around 31% found once. The CDR3 has 16 residues. V was pared by 5 bases and J by 6 bases, with 21 bases between. Germline CDR1 and CDR2: LGHDT and YNNKEL (reference sequence). The chain recombines TRBV3-1 with TRBJ2-3, with D possibly being TRBD2 (5 bases). The sequencing used CD8+ T cells from cultured PBMCs, collected from culture after CMV antigen stimulation. The TCR sequence derives from a human donor in good health (CMV status not recorded). Some clones in this sample may be carry-over from other donors' samples. The CDR3 region has the DNA TGTGCCAGCAGCAACTTCCTGAAGGCGGGTACCGATACGCAGTATTTT. Protein product: CASSNFLKAGTDTQYF.